Following are 9 T cell receptor beta chains from one sample sequenced in a study of blood T cell repertoires in COVID-19. Some clones are missing from TCRdb's copy, which holds only in-frame ones; the method was immunoSEQ multiplex PCR. The data show approximately 82,000 clones, with approximately 78% seen just once and 10% to 15% held by the top ten. Sample: peripheral blood. These receptors were collected from a human donor in a cohort sampled during active COVID-19.

J is TRBJ2-3 and V is TRBV11-2; the match to TRBD2 covers 9 bases. CDR1 is SGHAT, CDR2 FQNNGV, per germline. With V trimmed by 5 bases and J by 10 bases, 4 bases remained unmatched. This CDR3 is built from 12 residues. CDR3 amino acids: CASSHERGAQYF. DNA of the CDR3: TGTGCCAGCAGCCATGAGCGGGGGGCGCAGTATTTT.

The chain uses TRBV1 and TRBJ2-3; TRBD2, the table's D call, was not compared with the DNA. TRBV1 corresponds to a pseudogene. The CDR3 sequence is 16 residues long. The CDR3 DNA sequence: TGCACCAGCGGATCACTAGCGGGGGAGCGCACAGATACGCAGTATTTT. Translation: CTSGSLAGERTDTQYF.

V usage is TRBV18 and J usage is TRBJ1-2, with D possibly matching TRBD1 (5 bases). Trimming cost V 2 bases and J 8 bases, with 15 bases left between them. This CDR3 is 14 amino acids long. Germline V gene data show CDR1 as KGHSH and CDR2 as LQKENI. CDR3 bases: TGTGCCAGCTCACCAACGGGGAGGGACGGAGGCTACACCTTC. It codes for CASSPTGRDGGYTF.

V is TRBV9 and J is TRBJ2-1, with 9 bases matching TRBD2. The CDR3 runs to 16 residues. Looked up from germline, CDR1 is SGDLS and CDR2 is YYNGEE. J lost 6 bases, V lost 0 bases, and 7 bases had no gene match. The CDR3 DNA sequence: TGTGCCAGCAGCGTAGTGGTGCGGGGGGGCCTCAATGAGCAGTTCTTC. It encodes CASSVVVRGGLNEQFF.

This CDR3 reads CASSPLDSSGNTIYF. CDR3 DNA: TGTGCCAGCTCACCACTCGACAGCTCTGGAAACACCATATATTTT. The V gene is TRBV18, the J gene TRBJ1-3; TRBD1 is a possible D gene (5 bases). CDR1 is KGHSH, CDR2 LQKENI, per germline. The CDR3 runs to 15 residues. V gave up 1 base and J gave up 0 bases, with 7 bases separating them.

The rearrangement uses TRBV7-8 and TRBJ1-5; D ambiguous. CDR3 length equals 14 residues. Trimming stripped 6 bases from V and 3 bases from J, with 12 bases between. Germline assignment: CDR1 SGHVS and CDR2 FQNEAQ. The CDR3 bases are TGTGCCAGCAGTCCCCCGGAGTCCAATCAGCCCCAGCATTTT. Protein product: CASSPPESNQPQHF.

Comments on this clone: A read error may explain this, as a much larger clone is one base away. The chain couples TRBV9 to TRBJ1-1; unclear D gene. Trimming stripped 0 bases from V and 1 base from J, with 4 bases between. CDR3 length equals 13 residues. Germline V gene data show CDR1 as SGDLS and CDR2 as YYNGEE. The CDR3 region has the DNA TGTGCCAGCAGCGTAGACAGGAACACTGAAGCTTTCTTT. Protein sequence: CASSVDRNTEAFF. The whole variable domain, remainder taken from reference TRBV9 and TRBJ1-1, is DSGVTQTPKHLITATGQRVTLRCSPRSGDLSVYWYQQSLDQGLQFLIQYYNGEERAKGNILERFSAQQFPDLHSELNLSSLELGDSALYFCASSVDRNTEAFFGQGTRLTVV.

In this sample, this clone turned up a few times. This chain links TRBV5-4 with TRBJ2-1, with 11 bases fitting TRBD1. The V gene end was trimmed by 7 bases and the J gene end by 7 bases; junction bases not matched to a gene: 10. CDR1 and CDR2 (germline): SGHNT, YYREEE (reference sequence). The CDR3 runs 15 residues. In nucleotides, the CDR3 is TGTGCCAGCGGGCCCCCGGGACAGGGGGTGAATGAGCAGTTCTTC. Its protein is CASGPPGQGVNEQFF. Full variable domain (missing parts from reference TRBV5-4 and TRBJ2-1): ETGVTQSPTHLIKTRGQQVTLRCSSQSGHNTVSWYQQALGQGPQFIFQYYREEENGRGNFPPRFSGLQFPNYSSELNVNALELDDSALYLCASGPPGQGVNEQFFGPGTRLTVL.

This chain links TRBV7-8 with TRBJ2-5, with 8 bases aligning to TRBD2. This CDR3 spans 13 amino acids. V was pared by 6 bases and J by 7 bases, with 7 bases of the junction left unmatched. Per the germline V gene, CDR1 is SGHVS and CDR2 is FQNEAQ. The DNA of the CDR3 is TGTGCCAGCAGTGGTGGCGGGGGGCTGACCCAGTACTTC. Translation gives CASSGGGGLTQYF.